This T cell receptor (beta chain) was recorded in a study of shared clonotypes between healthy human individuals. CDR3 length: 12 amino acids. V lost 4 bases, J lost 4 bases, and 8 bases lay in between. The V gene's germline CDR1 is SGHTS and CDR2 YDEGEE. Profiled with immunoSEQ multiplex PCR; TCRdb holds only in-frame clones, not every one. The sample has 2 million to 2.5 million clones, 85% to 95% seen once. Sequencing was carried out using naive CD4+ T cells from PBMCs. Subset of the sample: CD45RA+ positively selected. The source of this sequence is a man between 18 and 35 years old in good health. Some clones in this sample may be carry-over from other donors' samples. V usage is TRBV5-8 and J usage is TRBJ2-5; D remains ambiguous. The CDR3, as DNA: TGTGCCAGCAGCCTATCACGAGAGACCCAGTACTTC. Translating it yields CASSLSRETQYF. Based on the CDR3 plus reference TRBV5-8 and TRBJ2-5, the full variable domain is EAGVTQSPTHLIKTRGQQATLRCSPISGHTSVYWYQQALGLGLQFLLWYDEGEERNRGNFPPRFSGRQFPNYSSELNVNALELEDSALYLCASSLSRETQYFGPGTRLLVL.